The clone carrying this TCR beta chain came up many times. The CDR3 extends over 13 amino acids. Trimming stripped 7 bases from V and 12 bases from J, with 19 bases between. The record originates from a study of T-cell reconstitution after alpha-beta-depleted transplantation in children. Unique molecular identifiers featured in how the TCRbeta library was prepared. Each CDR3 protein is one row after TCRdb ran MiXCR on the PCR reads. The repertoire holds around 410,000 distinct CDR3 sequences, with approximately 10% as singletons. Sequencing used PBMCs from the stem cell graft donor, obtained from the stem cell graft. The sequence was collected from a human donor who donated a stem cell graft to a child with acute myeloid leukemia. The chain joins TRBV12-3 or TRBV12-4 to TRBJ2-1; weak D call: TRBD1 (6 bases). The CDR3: CASTKSYRDGQFF. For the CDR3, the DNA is TGTGCCAGCACCAAATCATACAGGGATGGGCAGTTCTTC.